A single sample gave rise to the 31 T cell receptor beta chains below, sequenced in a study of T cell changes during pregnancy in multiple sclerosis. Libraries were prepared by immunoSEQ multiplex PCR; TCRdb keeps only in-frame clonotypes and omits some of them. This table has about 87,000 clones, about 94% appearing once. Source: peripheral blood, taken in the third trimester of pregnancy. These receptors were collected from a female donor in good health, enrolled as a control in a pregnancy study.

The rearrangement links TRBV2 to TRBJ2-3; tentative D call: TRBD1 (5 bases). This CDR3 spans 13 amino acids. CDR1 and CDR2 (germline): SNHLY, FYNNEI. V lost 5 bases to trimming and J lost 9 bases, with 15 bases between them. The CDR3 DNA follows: TGTGCCAGCAGTTCCTCAGGGCAGCACACGCAGTATTTT. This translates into CASSSSGQHTQYF.

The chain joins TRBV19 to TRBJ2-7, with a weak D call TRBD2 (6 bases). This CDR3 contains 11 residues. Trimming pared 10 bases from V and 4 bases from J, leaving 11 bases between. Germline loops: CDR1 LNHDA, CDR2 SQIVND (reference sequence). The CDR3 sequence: CAKHSGYEQYF. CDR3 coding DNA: TGTGCCAAGCATAGCGGATACGAGCAGTACTTC.

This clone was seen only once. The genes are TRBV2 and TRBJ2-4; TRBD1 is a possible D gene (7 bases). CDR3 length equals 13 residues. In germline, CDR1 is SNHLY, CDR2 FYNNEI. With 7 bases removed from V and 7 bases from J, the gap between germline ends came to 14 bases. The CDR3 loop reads CASMGRGRNIQYF. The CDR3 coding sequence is TGTGCCAGCATGGGCAGGGGGAGGAACATTCAGTACTTC.

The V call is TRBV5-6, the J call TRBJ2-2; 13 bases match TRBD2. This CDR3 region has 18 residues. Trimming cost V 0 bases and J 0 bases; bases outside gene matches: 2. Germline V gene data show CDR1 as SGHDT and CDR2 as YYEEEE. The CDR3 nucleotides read TGTGCCAGCAGCTTGGAGACTAGCGGGAGGCCGAACACCGGGGAGCTGTTTTTT. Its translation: CASSLETSGRPNTGELFF.

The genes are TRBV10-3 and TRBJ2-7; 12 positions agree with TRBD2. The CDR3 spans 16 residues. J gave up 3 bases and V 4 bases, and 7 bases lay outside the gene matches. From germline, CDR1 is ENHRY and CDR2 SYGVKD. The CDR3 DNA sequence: TGTGCCATCAGTGGTGGGACTAGCGGGTCCTTCTACGAGCAGTACTTC. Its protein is CAISGGTSGSFYEQYF.

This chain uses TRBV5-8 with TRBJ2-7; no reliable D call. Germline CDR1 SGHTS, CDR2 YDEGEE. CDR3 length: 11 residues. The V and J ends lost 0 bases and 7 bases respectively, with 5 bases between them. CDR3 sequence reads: CASSLDWEQYF. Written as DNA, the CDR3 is TGTGCCAGCAGCTTGGACTGGGAGCAGTACTTC. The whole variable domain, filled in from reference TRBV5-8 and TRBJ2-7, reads EAGVTQSPTHLIKTRGQQATLRCSPISGHTSVYWYQQALGLGLQFLLWYDEGEERNRGNFPPRFSGRQFPNYSSELNVNALELEDSALYLCASSLDWEQYFGPGTRLTVT.

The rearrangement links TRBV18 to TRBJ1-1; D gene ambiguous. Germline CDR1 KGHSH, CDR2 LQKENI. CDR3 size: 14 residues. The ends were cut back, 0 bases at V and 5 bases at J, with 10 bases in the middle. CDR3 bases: TGTGCCAGCTCACCACCGAGCAGGCCGACTGAAGCTTTCTTT. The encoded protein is CASSPPSRPTEAFF.

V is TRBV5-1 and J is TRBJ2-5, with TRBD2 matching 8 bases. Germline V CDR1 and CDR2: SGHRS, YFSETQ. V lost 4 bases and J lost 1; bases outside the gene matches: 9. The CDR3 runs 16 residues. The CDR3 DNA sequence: TGCGCCAGCAGCGGGACCAGCGGGGGCCCCCAAGAGACCCAGTACTTC. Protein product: CASSGTSGGPQETQYF.

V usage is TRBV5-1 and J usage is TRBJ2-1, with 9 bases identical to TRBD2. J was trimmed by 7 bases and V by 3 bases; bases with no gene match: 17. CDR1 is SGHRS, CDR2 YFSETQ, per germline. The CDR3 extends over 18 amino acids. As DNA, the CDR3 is TGCGCCAGCAGCTCCGGGACTAGCAGCATGCTTCGAGGGAATGAGCAGTTCTTC. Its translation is CASSSGTSSMLRGNEQFF.

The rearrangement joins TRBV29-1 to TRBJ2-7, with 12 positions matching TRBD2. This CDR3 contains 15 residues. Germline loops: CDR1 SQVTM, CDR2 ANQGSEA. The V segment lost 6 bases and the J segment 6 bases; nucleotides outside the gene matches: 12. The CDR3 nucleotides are TGCAGCGTGCCAGGACTAGCGGGACTTTCATCCGAGCAGTACTTC. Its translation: CSVPGLAGLSSEQYF.

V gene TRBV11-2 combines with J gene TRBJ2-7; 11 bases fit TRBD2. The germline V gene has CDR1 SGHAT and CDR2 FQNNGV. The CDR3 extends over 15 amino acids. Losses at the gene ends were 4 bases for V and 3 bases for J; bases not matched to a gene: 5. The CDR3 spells CASSWGTSGHYEQYF. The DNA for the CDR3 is TGTGCCAGCAGCTGGGGGACTAGCGGACACTACGAGCAGTACTTC.

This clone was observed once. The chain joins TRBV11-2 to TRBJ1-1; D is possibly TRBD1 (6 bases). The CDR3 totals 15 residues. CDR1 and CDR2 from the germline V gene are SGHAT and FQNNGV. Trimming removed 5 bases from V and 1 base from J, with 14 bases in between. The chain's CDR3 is CASSLIMGANTEAFF. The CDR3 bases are TGTGCCAGCAGCCTTATAATGGGGGCGAACACTGAAGCTTTCTTT.

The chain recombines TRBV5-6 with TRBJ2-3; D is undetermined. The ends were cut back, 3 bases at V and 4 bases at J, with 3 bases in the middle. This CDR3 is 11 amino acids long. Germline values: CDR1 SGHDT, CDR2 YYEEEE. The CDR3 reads CASSSADTQYF. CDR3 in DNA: TGTGCCAGCAGCTCGGCAGATACGCAGTATTTT. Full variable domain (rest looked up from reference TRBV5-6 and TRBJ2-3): DAGVTQSPTHLIKTRGQQVTLRCSPKSGHDTVSWYQQALGQGPQFIFQYYEEEERQRGNFPDRFSGHQFPNYSSELNVNALLLGDSALYLCASSSADTQYFGPGTRLTVL.

CDR3 region: CASSLGGPEQYF. The DNA for the CDR3 is TGTGCCAGCAGTTTAGGGGGCCCCGAGCAGTACTTC. The rearrangement joins TRBV27 to TRBJ2-7; D perhaps matches TRBD1 (6 bases). V dropped 2 bases and J dropped 6 bases, with 8 bases sitting between them. The germline V gene has CDR1 MNHEY and CDR2 SMNVEV (reference sequence). This CDR3 is 12 amino acids long.

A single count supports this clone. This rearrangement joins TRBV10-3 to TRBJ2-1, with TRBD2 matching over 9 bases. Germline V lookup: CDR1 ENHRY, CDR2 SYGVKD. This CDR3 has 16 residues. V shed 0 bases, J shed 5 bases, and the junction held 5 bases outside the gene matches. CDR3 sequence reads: CAISESFASGNNEQFF. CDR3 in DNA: TGTGCCATCAGTGAGTCGTTCGCTAGCGGGAACAATGAGCAGTTCTTC.

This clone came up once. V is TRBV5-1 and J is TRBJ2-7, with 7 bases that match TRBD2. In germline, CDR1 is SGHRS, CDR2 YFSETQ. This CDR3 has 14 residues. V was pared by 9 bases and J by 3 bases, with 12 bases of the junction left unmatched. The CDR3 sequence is CATREGTTSYEQYF. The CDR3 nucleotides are TGCGCCACCCGCGAGGGGACTACTAGCTACGAGCAGTACTTC.

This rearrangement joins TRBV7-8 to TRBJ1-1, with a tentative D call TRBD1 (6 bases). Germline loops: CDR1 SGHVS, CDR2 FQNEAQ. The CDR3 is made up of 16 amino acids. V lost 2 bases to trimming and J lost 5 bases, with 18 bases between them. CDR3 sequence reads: CASSLSRQAGWTEAFF. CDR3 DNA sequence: TGTGCCAGCAGCTTATCTCGACAGGCAGGTTGGACTGAAGCTTTCTTT.

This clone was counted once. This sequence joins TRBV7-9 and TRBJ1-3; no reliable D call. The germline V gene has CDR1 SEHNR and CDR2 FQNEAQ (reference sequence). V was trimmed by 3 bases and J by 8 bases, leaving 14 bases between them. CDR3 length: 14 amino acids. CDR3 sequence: CASSFESMVDTIYF. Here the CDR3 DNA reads TGTGCCAGCAGCTTCGAGAGTATGGTGGACACCATATATTTT.

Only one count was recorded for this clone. The CDR3, as DNA: TGCGCCAGCAGCCTATATGCGGCAAGCACAGATACGCAGTATTTT. Its translation is CASSLYAASTDTQYF. V is TRBV5-1 and J is TRBJ2-3; no reliable D call. CDR3 length equals 15 residues. Germline-derived CDR1 and CDR2 are SGHRS and YFSETQ. Trimming took off 4 bases at V and 0 bases at J, with 12 bases between the two ends. The full variable domain, rest sourced from reference TRBV5-1 and TRBJ2-3, is KAGVTQTPRYLIKTRGQQVTLSCSPISGHRSVSWYQQTPGQGLQFLFEYFSETQRNKGNFPGRFSGRQFSNSRSEMNVSTLELGDSALYLCASSLYAASTDTQYFGPGTRLTVL.

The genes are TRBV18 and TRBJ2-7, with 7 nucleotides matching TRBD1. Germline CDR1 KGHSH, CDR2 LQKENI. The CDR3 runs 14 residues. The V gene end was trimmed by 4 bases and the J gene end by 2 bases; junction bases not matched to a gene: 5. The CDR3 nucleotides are TGTGCCAGCTCACAACCGGGACAGACCTACGAGCAGTACTTC. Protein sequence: CASSQPGQTYEQYF.

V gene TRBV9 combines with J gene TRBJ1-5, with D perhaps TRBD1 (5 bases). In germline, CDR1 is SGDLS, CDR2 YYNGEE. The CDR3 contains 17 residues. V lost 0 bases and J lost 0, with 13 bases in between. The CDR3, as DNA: TGTGCCAGCAGCGTAGGGGACTCGTGGGGTAGCAATCAGCCCCAGCATTTT. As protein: CASSVGDSWGSNQPQHF. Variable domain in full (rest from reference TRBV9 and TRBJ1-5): DSGVTQTPKHLITATGQRVTLRCSPRSGDLSVYWYQQSLDQGLQFLIQYYNGEERAKGNILERFSAQQFPDLHSELNLSSLELGDSALYFCASSVGDSWGSNQPQHFGDGTRLSIL.

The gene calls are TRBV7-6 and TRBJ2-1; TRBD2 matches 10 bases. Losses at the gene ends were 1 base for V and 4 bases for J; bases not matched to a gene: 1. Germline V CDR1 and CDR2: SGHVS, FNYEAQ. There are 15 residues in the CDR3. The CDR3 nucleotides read TGTGCCAGCAGCTTAGTAGCGGGAGGATACAATGAGCAGTTCTTC. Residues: CASSLVAGGYNEQFF.

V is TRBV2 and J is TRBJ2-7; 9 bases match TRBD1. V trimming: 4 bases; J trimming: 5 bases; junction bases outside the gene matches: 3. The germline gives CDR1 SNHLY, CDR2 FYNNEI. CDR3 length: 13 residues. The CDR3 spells CASSVQGADEQYF. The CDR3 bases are TGTGCCAGCAGTGTACAGGGGGCTGACGAGCAGTACTTC.

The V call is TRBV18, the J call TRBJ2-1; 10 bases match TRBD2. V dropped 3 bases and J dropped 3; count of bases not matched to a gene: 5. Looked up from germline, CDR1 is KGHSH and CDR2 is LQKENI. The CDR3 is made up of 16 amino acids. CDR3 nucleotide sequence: TGTGCCAGCTCACCCAAACCTAGCGGGGGCTACAATGAGCAGTTCTTC. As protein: CASSPKPSGGYNEQFF.

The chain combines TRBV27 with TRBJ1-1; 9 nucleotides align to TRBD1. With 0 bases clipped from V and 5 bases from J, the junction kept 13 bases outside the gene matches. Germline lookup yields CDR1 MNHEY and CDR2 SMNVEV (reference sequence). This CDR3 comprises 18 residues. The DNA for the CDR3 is TGTGCCAGCAGTTTATCGGTGATGGACAGGGGAATGGAAACTGAAGCTTTCTTT. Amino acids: CASSLSVMDRGMETEAFF.

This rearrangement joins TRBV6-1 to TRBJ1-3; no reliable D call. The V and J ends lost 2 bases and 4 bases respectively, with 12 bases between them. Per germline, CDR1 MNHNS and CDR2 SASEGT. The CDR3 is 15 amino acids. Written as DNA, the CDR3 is TGTGCCAGCAGTGAACCGGGTGGTAGAGGAAACACCATATATTTT. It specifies CASSEPGGRGNTIYF.

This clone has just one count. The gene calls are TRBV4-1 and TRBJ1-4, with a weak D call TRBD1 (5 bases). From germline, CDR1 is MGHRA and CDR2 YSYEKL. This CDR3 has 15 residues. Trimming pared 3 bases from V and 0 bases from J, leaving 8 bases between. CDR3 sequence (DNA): TGCGCCAGCAGCCACAGGGATGCAACTAATGAAAAACTGTTTTTT. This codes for CASSHRDATNEKLFF.

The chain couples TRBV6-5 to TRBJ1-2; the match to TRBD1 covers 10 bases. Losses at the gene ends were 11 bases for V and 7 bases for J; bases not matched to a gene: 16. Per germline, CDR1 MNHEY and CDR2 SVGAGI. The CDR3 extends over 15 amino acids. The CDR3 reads CAARAGQGVSAGYTF. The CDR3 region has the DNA TGTGCCGCAAGGGCAGGACAGGGGGTCTCTGCTGGCTACACCTTC.

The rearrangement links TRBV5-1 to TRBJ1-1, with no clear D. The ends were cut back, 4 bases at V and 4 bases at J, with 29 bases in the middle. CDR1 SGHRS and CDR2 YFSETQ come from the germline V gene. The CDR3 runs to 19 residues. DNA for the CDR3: TGCGCCAGCAGCCCCAGGAGAGGGAGGCCGGACTTACCCCCCACTGAAGCTTTCTTT. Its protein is CASSPRRGRPDLPPTEAFF.

CDR3 bases: TGCGCCAGCAGCCAAGTCCACGTAGCCAATGAGCAGTTCTTC. It translates to CASSQVHVANEQFF. This rearrangement joins TRBV4-1 to TRBJ2-1; the D is unclear. Germline CDR1 and CDR2: MGHRA and YSYEKL. V lost 1 base, J lost 6 bases, and 10 bases lay in between. This CDR3 has 14 residues.

CDR3 residues: CASSEYASPGLARQETQYF. DNA for the CDR3: TGTGCCAGCAGTGAATACGCCAGCCCGGGACTAGCTCGCCAAGAGACCCAGTACTTC. V is TRBV2 and J is TRBJ2-5; 9 nucleotides agree with TRBD2. V gave up 2 bases and J gave up 1 base; unmatched junction bases: 14. There are 19 residues in the CDR3. In germline, CDR1 is SNHLY, CDR2 FYNNEI. Full variable domain (rest looked up from reference TRBV2 and TRBJ2-5): EPEVTQTPSHQVTQMGQEVILRCVPISNHLYFYWYRQILGQKVEFLVSFYNNEISEKSEIFDDQFSVERPDGSNFTLKIRSTKLEDSAMYFCASSEYASPGLARQETQYFGPGTRLLVL.